This T cell receptor beta chain was identified during a study of radiotherapy plus CTLA-4 blockade in lung cancer. Study-wide results and limits: TCR clones of tumor origin grew in blood after radiotherapy plus ipilimumab.

Concerning this clone itself: Its target is not known.

TCRdb keeps only in-frame clones here, not all; method: immunoSEQ multiplex PCR. This sample has around 99,000 clones, with about 91% found just once. Trimming took off 8 bases at V and 0 bases at J, with 13 bases between the two ends. The CDR3 runs 14 residues. Germline V gives CDR1 MNHEY, CDR2 SMNVEV (reference sequence). This receptor was identified in a human donor with non-small cell lung cancer that progressed on radiotherapy plus ipilimumab. Sequencing was performed on peripheral blood, taken from a patient treated with radiotherapy plus ipilimumab. The chain joins TRBV27 to TRBJ1-2; tentatively, D is TRBD1 (5 bases). In nucleotides, the CDR3 is TGTGCCAGCGCCTCCGACAGCGCTAACTATGGCTACACCTTC. Its protein is CASASDSANYGYTF.